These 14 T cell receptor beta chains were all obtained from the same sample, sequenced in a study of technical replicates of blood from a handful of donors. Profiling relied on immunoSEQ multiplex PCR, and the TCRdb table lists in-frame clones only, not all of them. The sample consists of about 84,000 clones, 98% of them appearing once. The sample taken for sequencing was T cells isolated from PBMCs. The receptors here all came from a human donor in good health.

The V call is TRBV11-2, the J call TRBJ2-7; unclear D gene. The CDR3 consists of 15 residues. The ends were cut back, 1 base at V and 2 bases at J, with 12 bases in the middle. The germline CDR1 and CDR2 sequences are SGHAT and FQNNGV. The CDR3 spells CASSLAGRPPYEQYF. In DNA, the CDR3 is TGTGCCAGCAGCTTAGCAGGCAGGCCGCCCTACGAGCAGTACTTC.

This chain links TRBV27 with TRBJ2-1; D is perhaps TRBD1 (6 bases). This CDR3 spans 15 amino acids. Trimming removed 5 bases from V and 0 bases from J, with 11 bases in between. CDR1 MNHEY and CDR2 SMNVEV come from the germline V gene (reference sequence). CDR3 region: CASSPTGSSYNEQFF. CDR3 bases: TGTGCCAGCAGTCCTACAGGGAGCTCCTACAATGAGCAGTTCTTC.

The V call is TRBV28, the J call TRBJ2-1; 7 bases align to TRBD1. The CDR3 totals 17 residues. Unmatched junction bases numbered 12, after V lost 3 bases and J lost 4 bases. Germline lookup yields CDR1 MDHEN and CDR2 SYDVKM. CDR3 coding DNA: TGTGCCAGCAGTTTCAGTCATCCGGGACAGCGGTACAATGAGCAGTTCTTC. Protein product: CASSFSHPGQRYNEQFF.

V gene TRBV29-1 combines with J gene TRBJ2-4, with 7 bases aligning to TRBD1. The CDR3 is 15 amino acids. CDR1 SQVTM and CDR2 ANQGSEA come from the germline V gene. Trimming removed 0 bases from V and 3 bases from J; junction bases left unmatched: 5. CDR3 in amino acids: CSVEEYRGLKNIQYF. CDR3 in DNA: TGCAGCGTTGAAGAGTATAGGGGGCTCAAAAACATTCAGTACTTC.

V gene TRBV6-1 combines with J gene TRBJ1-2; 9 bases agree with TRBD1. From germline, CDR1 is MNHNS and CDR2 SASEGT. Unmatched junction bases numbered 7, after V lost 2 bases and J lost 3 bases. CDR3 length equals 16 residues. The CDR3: CASSESGQGLYYGYTF. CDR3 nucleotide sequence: TGTGCCAGCAGTGAATCGGGACAGGGCCTGTACTATGGCTACACCTTC.

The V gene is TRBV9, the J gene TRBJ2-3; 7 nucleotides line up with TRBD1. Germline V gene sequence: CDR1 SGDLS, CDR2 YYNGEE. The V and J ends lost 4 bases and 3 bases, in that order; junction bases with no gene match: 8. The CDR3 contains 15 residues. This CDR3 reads CASSPGTVRTDTQYF. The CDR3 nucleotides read TGTGCCAGCAGCCCCGGGACAGTGAGAACAGATACGCAGTATTTT.

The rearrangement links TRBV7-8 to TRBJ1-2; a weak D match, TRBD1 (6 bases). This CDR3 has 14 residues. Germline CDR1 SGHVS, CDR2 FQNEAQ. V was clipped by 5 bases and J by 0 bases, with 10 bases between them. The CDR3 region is CASSPTGSNYGYTF. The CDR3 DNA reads TGTGCCAGCAGCCCGACAGGCTCTAACTATGGCTACACCTTC.

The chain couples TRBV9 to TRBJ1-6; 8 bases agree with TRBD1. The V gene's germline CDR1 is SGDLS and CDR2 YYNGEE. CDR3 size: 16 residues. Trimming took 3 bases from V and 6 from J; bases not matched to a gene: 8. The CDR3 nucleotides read TGTGCCAGCAGCGGACCAGGACAGGGAGCTAATTCACCCCTCCACTTT. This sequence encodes CASSGPGQGANSPLHF. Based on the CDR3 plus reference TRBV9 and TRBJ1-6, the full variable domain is DSGVTQTPKHLITATGQRVTLRCSPRSGDLSVYWYQQSLDQGLQFLIQYYNGEERAKGNILERFSAQQFPDLHSELNLSSLELGDSALYFCASSGPGQGANSPLHFGNGTRLTVT.

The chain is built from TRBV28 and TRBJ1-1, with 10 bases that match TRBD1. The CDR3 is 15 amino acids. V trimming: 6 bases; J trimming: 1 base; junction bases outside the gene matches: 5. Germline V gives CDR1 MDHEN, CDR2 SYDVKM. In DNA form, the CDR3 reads TGTGCCAGCAGAGGTCGGACAGGGGGGAACACTGAAGCTTTCTTT. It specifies CASRGRTGGNTEAFF. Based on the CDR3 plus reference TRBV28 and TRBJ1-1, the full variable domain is DVKVTQSSRYLVKRTGEKVFLECVQDMDHENMFWYRQDPGLGLRLIYFSYDVKMKEKGDIPEGYSVSREKKERFSLILESASTNQTSMYLCASRGRTGGNTEAFFGQGTRLTVV.

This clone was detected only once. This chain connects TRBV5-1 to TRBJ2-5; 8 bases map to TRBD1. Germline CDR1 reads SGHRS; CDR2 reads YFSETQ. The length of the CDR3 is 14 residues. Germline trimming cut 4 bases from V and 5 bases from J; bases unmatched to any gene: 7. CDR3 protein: CASSVRDRSETQYF. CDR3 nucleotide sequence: TGCGCCAGCAGCGTAAGGGACAGGTCGGAGACCCAGTACTTC.

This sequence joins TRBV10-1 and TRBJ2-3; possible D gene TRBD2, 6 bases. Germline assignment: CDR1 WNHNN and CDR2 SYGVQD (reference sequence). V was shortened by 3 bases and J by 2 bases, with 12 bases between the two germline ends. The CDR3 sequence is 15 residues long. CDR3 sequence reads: CASSDGGTFTDTQYF. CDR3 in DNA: TGCGCCAGCAGTGATGGCGGGACCTTCACAGATACGCAGTATTTT.

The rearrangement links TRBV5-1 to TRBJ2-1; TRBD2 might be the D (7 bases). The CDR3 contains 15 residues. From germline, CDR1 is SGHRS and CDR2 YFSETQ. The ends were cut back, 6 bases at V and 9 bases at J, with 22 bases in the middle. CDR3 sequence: CASTIRPGGLGEQFF. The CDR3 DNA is TGCGCCAGCACCATACGGCCCGGGGGGCTTGGTGAGCAGTTCTTC.

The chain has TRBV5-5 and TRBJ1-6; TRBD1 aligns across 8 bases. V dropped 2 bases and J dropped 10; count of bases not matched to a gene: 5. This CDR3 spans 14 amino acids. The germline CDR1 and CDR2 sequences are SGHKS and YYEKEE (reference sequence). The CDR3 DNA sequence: TGTGCCAGCAGCTTCGGACAGGGAACATCACCCCTCCACTTT. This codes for CASSFGQGTSPLHF.

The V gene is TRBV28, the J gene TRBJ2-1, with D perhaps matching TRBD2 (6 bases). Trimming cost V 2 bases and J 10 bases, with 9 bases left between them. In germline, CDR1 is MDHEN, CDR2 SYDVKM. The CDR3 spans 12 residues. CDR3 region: CASSLTSTEQFF. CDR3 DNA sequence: TGTGCCAGCAGTTTAACTAGCACCGAGCAGTTCTTC.